The present entry profiles one TCR beta chain with its context. No antigen is known for it. The data belong to a study of cytomegalovirus exposure and HLA in healthy donors. Whole-study findings and limits: According to the study, around 160 TCR beta chains were cytomegalovirus-associated. Owing to their indistinguishability, certain V segments, notably TRBV6-2 and TRBV6-3, were excluded. In vitro testing confirmed a few CMV-associated chains as specific for CMV antigens.

CDR3 length equals 13 residues. CDR1 GTSNPN and CDR2 SVGIG come from the germline V gene (reference sequence). The germline V and J ends were trimmed by 0 bases and 2 bases, with 8 bases remaining between them. Use of 60 Vbeta and 13 Jbeta primers characterized the PCR. Sequenced by immunoSEQ multiplex PCR; TCRdb stores in-frame clones only, minus some. In the table there are 170,000 or so clones, just over 75% of which are singletons. This chain links TRBV30 with TRBJ2-7; perhaps TRBD2 as D (5 bases). Sequencing used PBMCs. This TCR was sampled from a woman aged 30 to 39 in good health and CMV-seropositive. The DNA of the CDR3 is TGTGCCTGGAGTGTAGCTAGCACCTACGAGCAGTACTTC. It is translated as CAWSVASTYEQYF.